Listed below are T cell receptor beta chains from one sample, sequenced in a study of T cells in Graves' hyperthyroidism and ophthalmopathy. TCRdb recomputed calls from the multiplex PCR reads with MiXCR, one row per CDR3 protein. The table has 360,000 or so distinct CDR3 sequences, under 20% seen once. Sequencing used blood. These receptors were obtained from a woman younger than 35 with Graves' hyperthyroidism. CDR3s include the opening cysteine and the closing phenylalanine or tryptophan. The D gene is left open where the match is weak. Part of the rows lack a size; the others show once, few, many or a class for expanded clones.

J gene	D gene	clone size	V gene	CDR3 DNA	CDR3 protein
TRBJ1-2	TRBD1	.	TRBV19	TGTGCCAGTAGTACTACCCCCCTGACAGGGTTATCTGATGGCTACACCTTC	CASSTTPLTGLSDGYTF
TRBJ2-7	TRBD1	many	TRBV11-2	TGTGCCAGCAGCTTAGATCTGGACAGGGACGAGCAGTACTTC	CASSLDLDRDEQYF
TRBJ1-5	.	many	TRBV27	TGTGCCAGCAGTTTTGGATACGCAGGGAACGGTCAGCCCCAGCATTTT	CASSFGYAGNGQPQHF
TRBJ2-2	TRBD1	.	TRBV27	TGTGCCAGCAGTTTACCGGGACAGGGGTTGACCGGGGAGCTGTTTTTT	CASSLPGQGLTGELFF
TRBJ2-7	TRBD2	.	TRBV6-1	TGTGCCAGCGGCGGGACTACCTACGAGCAGTACTTC	CASGGTTYEQYF
TRBJ2-5	.	many	TRBV7-3	TGTGCCAGCAGCCCCAACCCCGGGTGGATCCAGTACTTC	CASSPNPGWIQYF
TRBJ2-7	TRBD2	many	TRBV2	TGTGCCAGCAGGCGGGAGGGATACGAGCAGTACTTC	CASRREGYEQYF
TRBJ2-5	.	many	TRBV20-1	TGCAGTGCTAAATCCGGGCCAGTAGGGCCAAGGACCCAGTACTTC	CSAKSGPVGPRTQYF
TRBJ1-2	.	many	TRBV7-8	TGTGCCAGCAGCTTTGTAGAAAACTATGGCTACACCTTC	CASSFVENYGYTF
TRBJ2-7	.	few	TRBV2	TGTGCCATCAGTAGCCCCTACGAGCAGTACTTC	CAISSPYEQYF
TRBJ1-2	.	many	TRBV7-9	TGTGCCAGCAGCTTAGTTGTCGCGGTTAACTATGGCTACACCTTC	CASSLVVAVNYGYTF
TRBJ2-7	TRBD2	few	TRBV7-2	TGTGCCAGCAGCTTATTGCGGGGGGCCTACGAGCAGTACTTC	CASSLLRGAYEQYF
TRBJ1-2	TRBD1	.	TRBV6-1	TGTGCCAGCAGTGAACCCGGGACAGGGGCTGGCTACACCTTC	CASSEPGTGAGYTF
TRBJ2-5	TRBD1	.	TRBV19	TGTGCCAGTAGTCAGGGGGAAGGGGAGACCCTGTACTTC	CASSQGEGETLYF
TRBJ2-7	.	many	TRBV6-5	TGTGCCAGCATTTACGCCTGGGGGGGCACCTACGAGCAGTACTTC	CASIYAWGGTYEQYF
TRBJ1-2	.	.	TRBV12-3/TRBV12-4	TGTGCCAGCAGTTCCGTGGGGCTAGGGTACACCTTC	CASSSVGLGYTF
TRBJ2-2	.	many	TRBV29-1	TGCAGCGTTGAAGGTCCCGGGGGGAACACCGGGGAGCTGTTTTTT	CSVEGPGGNTGELFF
TRBJ2-7	TRBD2	.	TRBV6-2/TRBV6-3	TGTGCCAGCAGGTCTCGAGCGGGGGGACAACACCAGTACTTC	CASRSRAGGQHQYF
TRBJ1-1	.	many	TRBV12-3/TRBV12-4	TGTGCCAGCAGTTTACTAGGGGGGCAGGCTTTCTTT	CASSLLGGQAFF
TRBJ2-3	.	many	TRBV15	TGTGCCACCAGCAGACTCACTAGGGCAGATACGCAGTATTTT	CATSRLTRADTQYF
TRBJ1-1	TRBD1	many	TRBV20-1	TGCAGTGCTGCTCAGGGGGGGAACACTGAAGCTTTCTTT	CSAAQGGNTEAFF
TRBJ2-5	.	many	TRBV12-3/TRBV12-4	TGTGCCAGCACCCTCTCTGCGCACCAAGAGACCCAGTACTTC	CASTLSAHQETQYF
TRBJ1-5	.	many	TRBV12-3/TRBV12-4	TGTGCCAGCAGCCCGGGACGGCAACAGCCCCAGCATTTT	CASSPGRQQPQHF
TRBJ1-1	.	.	TRBV9	TGTGCCAGCAGCGTAGCTACGGGGGGGCCCCAAGCTTTCTTT	CASSVATGGPQAFF
TRBJ2-7	.	.	TRBV6-1	TGTGCCAGCAGTGAAAGAAGGCAGGGTAGCTACGAGCAGTACTTC	CASSERRQGSYEQYF
TRBJ1-1	.	.	TRBV6-1	TGTGCCAGCAGCCCAAGACAGCAGCCTGAAGCTTTCTTT	CASSPRQQPEAFF
TRBJ1-2	TRBD1	.	TRBV4-1	TGCGCCAGCAGCCCACCGGGACAGGGAAGGAACTATGGCTACACCTTC	CASSPPGQGRNYGYTF
TRBJ2-7	TRBD2	few	TRBV5-1	TGCGCCAGCAGCCAGACTACTAGCGGTTTCCCCTACGAGCAGTACTTC	CASSQTTSGFPYEQYF
TRBJ2-7	.	once	TRBV6-1	TGTGCCAGCAGCCCGAGGCTACAGACCTACGAGCAGTACTTC	CASSPRLQTYEQYF
TRBJ2-5	.	many	TRBV5-1	TGCGCCAGCAGCGATCTTACTGGAGTCCTTGAGACCCAGTACTTC	CASSDLTGVLETQYF
TRBJ2-5	.	many	TRBV20-1	TGCAGTGCTAGAGGTTCCAATCCGGGGCTCGACCAAGAGACCCAGTACTTC	CSARGSNPGLDQETQYF
TRBJ2-2	TRBD1	.	TRBV6-1	TGTGCCAGCAGAGGTCGGACAGGGTACACCGGGGAGCTGTTTTTT	CASRGRTGYTGELFF
TRBJ1-2	.	many	TRBV20-1	TGCAGTGCTAGAGGTACAACCACAGGTGACTACACCTTC	CSARGTTTGDYTF
TRBJ2-7	.	many	TRBV5-1	TGCGCCAGCAGCTTACCGGGGGCATCCTACGAGCAGTACTTC	CASSLPGASYEQYF
TRBJ2-5	.	few	TRBV6-2/TRBV6-3	TGTGCCAGCAGCCCCGTTGACGAGACCCAGTACTTC	CASSPVDETQYF
TRBJ1-2	.	many	TRBV24-1	TGTGCCACCAGTGAGGGACGGCAGGACTATGGCTACACCTTC	CATSEGRQDYGYTF
TRBJ1-1	.	many	TRBV12-3/TRBV12-4	TGTGCCAGCCACCTGGGGGGAGGCTCTGAAGCTTTCTTT	CASHLGGGSEAFF
TRBJ1-2	.	many	TRBV6-1	TGTGCCAGCAGTGAAGCGCCGGGGGACCCCAATGGCTACACCTTC	CASSEAPGDPNGYTF
TRBJ2-2	TRBD1	few	TRBV5-1	TGCGCCAGCAGGCGGCAGGGACAGGGGCAGACCGGGGAGCTGTTTTTT	CASRRQGQGQTGELFF
TRBJ1-2	.	many	TRBV5-1	TGCGCCAGCAGCTTTGGGGCGAGGAATGGCTACACCTTC	CASSFGARNGYTF
TRBJ2-5	.	many	TRBV5-1	TGCGCCAGCAGTTCGTCTACGGGGGACGGAGAGACCCAGTACTTC	CASSSSTGDGETQYF
TRBJ1-5	TRBD1	many	TRBV7-9	TGTGCCAGCAGCATGTCCGGGACAGGGAATCAGCCCCAGCATTTT	CASSMSGTGNQPQHF
TRBJ1-1	TRBD1	.	TRBV6-5	TGTGCCAGCAGTTACGCTGATCCGGGACAGGGATTCCCTGAAGCTTTCTTT	CASSYADPGQGFPEAFF
TRBJ2-7	TRBD1	.	TRBV2	TGTGCCGGGCACGGGACAGGTTCCTACGAGCAGTACTTC	CAGHGTGSYEQYF
TRBJ2-5	.	many	TRBV20-1	TGCAGTGCTCCGCAGGGGGGAGAGACCCAGTACTTC	CSAPQGGETQYF
TRBJ2-5	.	many	TRBV7-2	TGTGCCAGCAGCCCGCGGATGACGGCAGAGACCCAGTACTTC	CASSPRMTAETQYF
TRBJ1-2	TRBD1	many	TRBV20-1	TGCAGTGCTAGAATGACCGCGACAGGGCGAGGAAGCGGCTACACCTTC	CSARMTATGRGSGYTF
TRBJ1-1	.	many	TRBV6-5	TGTGCCAGCAGTTACTCGACCGTGAGGGCTGAAGCTTTCTTT	CASSYSTVRAEAFF
TRBJ2-2	.	.	TRBV30	TGTGCCTGGAGTGTACCCGAAGACAGACAGTTCCCCGGGGAGCTGTTTTTT	CAWSVPEDRQFPGELFF
TRBJ2-7	.	.	TRBV20-1	TGCAGTGCTAGAGAGCGACCGGGAAGAAGCTCCTACGAGCAGTACTTC	CSARERPGRSSYEQYF
TRBJ2-5	.	many	TRBV20-1	TGCAGTTCACCCGTTCCCCGGGCGGCTGACCAAGAGACCCAGTACTTC	CSSPVPRAADQETQYF
TRBJ1-5	.	once	TRBV6-2/TRBV6-3	TGTGCCAGCAGTTACGACCGCCCTACGGGGCCCACTGAAAATAGCTATCAGCCTCAGCATTTT	CASSYDRPTGPTENSYQPQHF
TRBJ1-5	.	.	TRBV4-2	TGTGCCAGCAGCCAAGATCGCTCGTTGAGAGAAAATAGCAATCAGCCCCAGCATTTT	CASSQDRSLRENSNQPQHF
TRBJ1-2	TRBD1	many	TRBV12-3/TRBV12-4	TGTGCCAGCAGTCAAGGGACAGACTATGGCTACACCTTC	CASSQGTDYGYTF
TRBJ1-2	.	many	TRBV6-5	TGTGCCAGCAGTTGGGACGGAGGCTACACCTTC	CASSWDGGYTF